Listed below are T cell receptor beta chains from one sample, sequenced in a study of technical replicates of blood from a handful of donors. Profiled with immunoSEQ multiplex PCR; TCRdb holds only in-frame clones, not every one. The sample records approximately 85,000 clones, roughly 94% being singletons. Sequenced input: T cells isolated from PBMCs. These receptor sequences come from a human donor in good health. Both conserved end residues are part of each CDR3. D genes are given only for firm matches. Clone sizes are given selectively: once, few, many, or a class where the clone is expanded.

d_call	clone_size	j_call	cdr3_length	v_call	cdr3_nt	cdr3_aa
-	-	TRBJ1-1	14	TRBV6-1	TGTGCCAGCAGTGAAGTTGTGGAGGAGGCTGAAGCTTTCTTT	CASSEVVEEAEAFF
-	-	TRBJ1-2	16	TRBV5-1	TGCGCCAGCAGCTTGGGGGGGCCCGGGTCAGTCTATGGCTACACCTTC	CASSLGGPGSVYGYTF
TRBD1	-	TRBJ1-1	15	TRBV9	TGTGCCAGCAGCGCCGGGGACAGCTGGAACACTGAAGCTTTCTTT	CASSAGDSWNTEAFF
TRBD1	-	TRBJ1-1	14	TRBV28	TGTGCCAGCAGTGTGGGACAGGGGGGCACTGAAGCTTTCTTT	CASSVGQGGTEAFF
-	-	TRBJ1-1	13	TRBV29-1	TGCAGCGTTGAACCCGAGGGATCCGTATTGCCCCAATTT	CSVEPEGSVLPQF
-	-	TRBJ1-4	17	TRBV7-9	TGTGCCAGCAGTACCTTGATCCGGGATCCGGTCGGTGAAAAACTGTTTTTT	CASSTLIRDPVGEKLFF
-	-	TRBJ1-4	13	TRBV2	TGTGCCAGTACCGCGGTTGAGAATAAAAAACTGTTTTTT	CASTAVENKKLFF
-	-	TRBJ2-1	12	TRBV18	TGTGCCAGCTCCCTGACTAGCAATGAGCAGTTCTTC	CASSLTSNEQFF
-	-	TRBJ1-1	15	TRBV28	TGTGCCAGCAGCACCTCGGCAGGGAGGGGCACTGAAGCTTTCTTT	CASSTSAGRGTEAFF
TRBD2	once	TRBJ2-3	15	TRBV19	TGTGCCAGTAGTCTCGTCTCGGGAGGTGCAGATACGCAGTATTTT	CASSLVSGGADTQYF
-	-	TRBJ1-1	16	TRBV19	TGTGCCAGTAGTATAAGGAGTGGACAGCCGAACACTGAAGCTTTCTTT	CASSIRSGQPNTEAFF
TRBD2	-	TRBJ2-5	15	TRBV11-2	TGTGCCAGCAGAAGCCCTTTGGGAGGGTTAGAGACCCAGTACTTC	CASRSPLGGLETQYF
TRBD1	few	TRBJ2-7	15	TRBV2	TGTGCCAGCAGTGAACAGAAGGACAGGGCCTACGAGCAGTACTTC	CASSEQKDRAYEQYF
-	-	TRBJ2-7	15	TRBV11-3	TGTGCCAGCAGCTTACAGGTAAATCGCTCCTACGAGCAGTACTTC	CASSLQVNRSYEQYF
TRBD2	-	TRBJ2-1	16	TRBV15	TGTGCCACCAGCAATCGACTAGCGGGAGGGAAGGATGAGCAGTTCTTC	CATSNRLAGGKDEQFF
TRBD1	-	TRBJ2-3	15	TRBV7-9	TGTGCCAGCAGCGTAAACGACAGGGGGGAGGATACGCAGTATTTT	CASSVNDRGEDTQYF
-	once	TRBJ1-3	15	TRBV2	TGTGCCAGCAGGCCCCTCGGAGGGAGAGGGAACACCATATATTTT	CASRPLGGRGNTIYF
-	-	TRBJ2-7	15	TRBV4-1	TGCGCCAGCAGCCAAGACCAGGTTGTCTCCTACGAGCAGTACTTC	CASSQDQVVSYEQYF
-	-	TRBJ2-7	13	TRBV28	TGTGCCAGCAGTTTAGTCGAGTTGTACGAGCAGTACTTC	CASSLVELYEQYF
TRBD2	once	TRBJ2-3	19	TRBV11-3	TGTGCCAGCAGCTCCTATCCCGGGACTAGCGGGGGGGCGACAGATACGCAGTATTTT	CASSSYPGTSGGATDTQYF
-	-	TRBJ2-6	17	TRBV5-4	TGTGCCAGCAGCTTGGTTGGGGCCCACTCTGGGGCCAACGTCCTGACTTTC	CASSLVGAHSGANVLTF
-	once	TRBJ1-2	14	TRBV19	TGTGCCAGTAGCCACCCTCAGGGCAACTATGGCTACACCTTC	CASSHPQGNYGYTF
TRBD1	-	TRBJ1-2	13	TRBV6-5	TGTGCCAGCAGTTACTCGACAGGGGATGGCTACACCTTC	CASSYSTGDGYTF
TRBD1	-	TRBJ1-2	16	TRBV5-4	TGTGCCAGCAGCTTGGACCCCGGGACAGGGGGCTCTGGCTACACCTTC	CASSLDPGTGGSGYTF
TRBD1	once	TRBJ2-1	14	TRBV7-9	TGTGCCAGCAGTACCGGGACAGGGGTAAATGAGCAGTTCTTC	CASSTGTGVNEQFF
-	-	TRBJ1-3	18	TRBV30	TGTGCCTGGAGGGAGGGGGGGAGGCGGTACAAGTCTGGAAACACCATATATTTT	CAWREGGRRYKSGNTIYF
TRBD2	-	TRBJ2-3	15	TRBV6-1	TGTGCCAGCAGTGAATCCCGGGAGGGCACAGATACGCAGTATTTT	CASSESREGTDTQYF
-	-	TRBJ2-5	14	TRBV7-2	TGTGCCAGCAGCCCTCCGGAGTACCCGGAGACCCAGTACTTC	CASSPPEYPETQYF
TRBD2	-	TRBJ2-7	15	TRBV2	TGTGCCAGCAGAGGACTGGGCGGGAGGGCCATCGAGCAGTACTTC	CASRGLGGRAIEQYF
-	-	TRBJ1-2	16	TRBV29-1	TGCAGCGTTGGTGGGGGGAGACCGAATTTTAACTATGGCTACACCTTC	CSVGGGRPNFNYGYTF
TRBD2	-	TRBJ2-7	15	TRBV7-9	TGTGCCAGCAGCCAGGTCGGTAGCGGGGGTTACGAGCAGTACTTC	CASSQVGSGGYEQYF